This T cell receptor (beta chain) was sequenced in a study of response to subunit inactivated influenza vaccine. TCRdb re-called the RT-PCR reads with MiXCR, one entry per CDR3 protein. The sample records hundreds of thousands of distinct CDR3 sequences, about 10% being singletons. V was clipped by 6 bases and J by 1 base; unmatched bases: 8. This CDR3 is built from 15 residues. The data also belong to a second study, concerning T cells expressing NK-cell markers. This second study notes: Libraries used 5'RACE template switching adding universal primer site and UMIs. Among several donors, these clonotypes also ranked first in the CD3+CD56-NKG2C+ fraction.

The receptor was derived from a man aged 50-60 years who received an inactivated influenza vaccine. This chain uses TRBV12-3 or TRBV12-4 with TRBJ2-5; 7 nucleotides agree with TRBD2. This sample comprised PBMCs from blood, obtained on the day of vaccination. DNA for the CDR3: TGTGCCAGCAGCCCCGGGTGGGGGGGCCAAGAGACCCAGTACTTC. Residues: CASSPGWGGQETQYF.